These T cell receptor beta chains were read from a single sample in a study of sequential checkpoint blockade in melanoma. Clones were read by immunoSEQ multiplex PCR, and TCRdb kept only the in-frame ones, dropping some. The sample lists around 20,000 clones, roughly 80% occurring once. Specimen: CD8+ T cells sorted from blood (inferred from file names), collected from a patient given nivolumab and ipilimumab in sequence. These receptors originate from a human donor with melanoma. Both conserved end residues are part of each CDR3. A D gene is named only where the DNA matches it firmly. The size entry is marked missing in some rows and otherwise reads once, few, many or a size class.

V	J	size	D	length	DNA	CDR3
TRBV28	TRBJ2-7	once	TRBD1	14	TGTGCCAGCAGTCAACCCCGGGACAGCTACAAGCAGTACTTC	CASSQPRDSYKQYF
TRBV7-6	TRBJ2-7	NA	TRBD2	16	TGTGCCAGCAGCTTGGGGACTAGCGGGAGTTTCTACGAGCAGTACTTC	CASSLGTSGSFYEQYF
TRBV28	TRBJ2-3	NA	NA	18	TGTGCCAGCAGTTTACGAGGGTTTGCCAGGAAAAGCACAGATACGCAGTATTTT	CASSLRGFARKSTDTQYF
TRBV6-5	TRBJ2-7	NA	TRBD1	16	TGTGCCAGCAGTTACTCGACAGGGACAGGAATGTACGAGCAGTACTTC	CASSYSTGTGMYEQYF
TRBV4-3	TRBJ1-2	NA	NA	12	TGCGCCAGCAGCCATCGGTACTATGGCTACACCTTC	CASSHRYYGYTF
TRBV11-2	TRBJ1-1	NA	NA	16	TGTGCCAGCAGCTCCAAGTCACGGCAGGGTAACACTGAAGCTTTCTTT	CASSSKSRQGNTEAFF
TRBV7-9	TRBJ2-7	NA	NA	15	TGTGCCAGCAGCTCCACCCTGCGAACTAATCCCGAGCAGTACTTC	CASSSTLRTNPEQYF
TRBV11-2	TRBJ2-1	NA	NA	13	TGTGCCAGCAGCTTAGTTGGGGGCGGTGAGCAGTTCTTC	CASSLVGGGEQFF
TRBV4-3	TRBJ1-2	NA	TRBD1	17	TGCGCCAGCAGCCAGTTGACAGGGCCCGTGGCCCCCTATGGCTACACCTTC	CASSQLTGPVAPYGYTF
TRBV5-1	TRBJ1-2	few	TRBD1	14	TGCGCCAGCAGCATGGAGACAGGGGGCTATGGCTACACCTTC	CASSMETGGYGYTF
TRBV4-3	TRBJ2-2	once	TRBD2	18	TGCGCCAGCAGCCAAGTCGGTTGGACTAGCGGGATAGTCGGGGAGCTGTTTTTT	CASSQVGWTSGIVGELFF
TRBV2	TRBJ2-7	NA	NA	15	TGTGCCAGAGGGGGGGGAGGCAGGGATTGGTACGAGCAGTACTTC	CARGGGGRDWYEQYF
TRBV27	TRBJ2-6	NA	NA	15	TGTGCCAGCAGTTTATATGTTTCGGGGGCCAACGTCCTGACTTTC	CASSLYVSGANVLTF
TRBV19	TRBJ2-7	NA	NA	11	TGTGCCAGCGGACCGGGATGGGAGCAGTACTTC	CASGPGWEQYF
TRBV5-1	TRBJ2-3	few	TRBD2	18	TGCGCCAGCAGCCACCCGAACCTTCTGAGCGGGAGGTCTAATACGCAGTATTTT	CASSHPNLLSGRSNTQYF
TRBV6-5	TRBJ2-1	once	NA	14	TGTGCCAGCAGTTACCTCGGCAGGATAGATGAGCAGTTCTTC	CASSYLGRIDEQFF
TRBV7-9	TRBJ2-1	NA	TRBD2	16	TGTGCCAGCAGCGGCCTCGGCGGGAGGGCCGTTTATGAGCAGTTCTTC	CASSGLGGRAVYEQFF
TRBV12-5	TRBJ2-7	NA	NA	13	TGTGCTAGTGGTTTGGCAGGAACCTACGAGCAGTACTTC	CASGLAGTYEQYF
TRBV7-2	TRBJ2-7	NA	NA	15	TGTGCCAGCAGTCATGGGCCAGGGGTCGCCTACGAGCAGTACTTC	CASSHGPGVAYEQYF
TRBV25-1	TRBJ2-7	NA	NA	12	TGTGCCAGCAGCCCGACAGCTTACGAGCAGTACTTC	CASSPTAYEQYF
TRBV19	TRBJ2-4	NA	NA	13	TGTGCCAGTATAGGAGAGAGGCGGGACATTCAGTACTTC	CASIGERRDIQYF
TRBV27	TRBJ2-1	NA	TRBD2	15	TGTGCCAGCAGGCTTCTAGCGGGAGCCTACAATGAGCAGTTCTTC	CASRLLAGAYNEQFF
TRBV7-2	TRBJ1-5	medium-sized	TRBD1	12	TGTGCCAGCAGCCCAGGGGGCAAGCCCCAGCATTTT	CASSPGGKPQHF
TRBV29-1	TRBJ2-7	once	NA	13	TGCAGCGTTGGGGCAGGGCCGGGCTACGAGCAGTACTTC	CSVGAGPGYEQYF
TRBV7-9	TRBJ2-7	NA	TRBD2	16	TGTGCCAGCAGCCAGACTAGCGGGAGGCTCCCTAACGAGCAGTACTTC	CASSQTSGRLPNEQYF
TRBV5-1	TRBJ2-3	NA	TRBD1	18	TGCGCCAGCAGCTCCAACCTTAGACAGGGGGCAGGCACAGATACGCAGTATTTT	CASSSNLRQGAGTDTQYF
TRBV7-9	TRBJ2-2	NA	NA	13	TGTGCCAGCAGCTCCGCCACCGGCGGGGAGCTGTTTTTT	CASSSATGGELFF
TRBV29-1	TRBJ2-1	NA	NA	14	TGCAGCGTTGATCTACCGAGAGGGAACAATGAGCAGTTCTTC	CSVDLPRGNNEQFF
TRBV30	TRBJ1-1	NA	NA	13	TGTGCCTGGGCATACCGCCGGGGAACTGAAGCTTTCTTT	CAWAYRRGTEAFF
TRBV5-6	TRBJ2-7	NA	NA	13	TGTGCCAGCAGCACAGACCGTTCCTACGAGCAGTACTTC	CASSTDRSYEQYF
TRBV2	TRBJ2-7	NA	NA	15	TGTGCCAGCAGTGAATTGACTTACAAGACCTACGAGCAGTACTTC	CASSELTYKTYEQYF
TRBV5-5	TRBJ2-1	NA	TRBD2	16	TGTGCCAGCAGCTTGGTGGCGGGGGGGCCGCCTGACGAGCAGTTCTTC	CASSLVAGGPPDEQFF
TRBV27	TRBJ2-1	few	NA	15	TGTGCCAGCAGTTTATTTGTTAGCTCCTACAATGAGCAGTTCTTC	CASSLFVSSYNEQFF
TRBV5-1	TRBJ2-7	NA	TRBD2	16	TGCGCCAGCAGCCCCCAAGGAGAAGGGACTAACTACGAGCAGTACTTC	CASSPQGEGTNYEQYF
TRBV15	TRBJ2-5	NA	TRBD2	18	TGTGCCACCAGCAGAGCCCCGACTAGCGTCCCGTACCAAGAGACCCAGTACTTC	CATSRAPTSVPYQETQYF
TRBV4-1	TRBJ1-2	NA	NA	19	TGCGCCAGCAGCCAAGAACGGGCCGGGAGGAGGGGAATAAGGCACGGCTACACCTTC	CASSQERAGRRGIRHGYTF
TRBV2	TRBJ2-7	NA	TRBD2	14	TGTGCCAGCAGACCCCGCGGGGGGGTCCGCGAGCAGTACTTC	CASRPRGGVREQYF
TRBV27	TRBJ1-2	NA	NA	14	TGTGCCAGCAGTTTATCGCCAGGAAACTATGGCTACACCTTC	CASSLSPGNYGYTF
TRBV6-1	TRBJ2-7	NA	NA	16	TGTGCCAGCAGTGAAGCTCGGGCAGGGTTGCAGTACGAGCAGTACTTC	CASSEARAGLQYEQYF
TRBV2	TRBJ2-1	NA	TRBD2	17	TGTGCCAGCAGTGAGGCTAGCGGGGGGGCCAATTACAATGAGCAGTTCTTC	CASSEASGGANYNEQFF
TRBV27	TRBJ2-5	once	NA	18	TGTGCCAGCAGTTTAATGAGCTCGTGGGGCGTACGTGAGGAGACCCAGTACTTC	CASSLMSSWGVREETQYF
TRBV2	TRBJ2-2	NA	TRBD1	16	TGTGCCAGCAGTCCAGCCGGGACAGCGAACACCGGGGAGCTGTTTTTT	CASSPAGTANTGELFF
TRBV7-9	TRBJ2-7	NA	TRBD2	12	TGTGCCAGCAGCTTGGGACTAAGCGAGCAGTACTTC	CASSLGLSEQYF
TRBV5-1	TRBJ2-1	NA	NA	13	TGCGCCAGCAACGCCCGGGTCCCCGATGAGCAGTTCTTC	CASNARVPDEQFF
TRBV19	TRBJ1-5	NA	NA	15	TGTGCCAGTAAGACAGGCCGCACTAGCAATCAGCCCCAGCATTTT	CASKTGRTSNQPQHF
TRBV4-3	TRBJ2-7	NA	NA	13	TGCGCCAGCAGCCAAGGTTGGCACTACGAGCAGTACTTC	CASSQGWHYEQYF
TRBV6-1	TRBJ2-1	NA	NA	14	TGTGCCAGCAGTGACCGGGTCCCCTACAATGAGCAGTTCTTC	CASSDRVPYNEQFF
TRBV13	TRBJ2-7	NA	NA	14	TGTGCCAGCAGCCGCAGACAGGCTGCCTACGAGCAGTACTTC	CASSRRQAAYEQYF
TRBV28	TRBJ2-7	NA	NA	17	TGTGCCAGCAGTCCGCTACTCTGGACTTTCCTAGGCTACGAGCAGTACTTC	CASSPLLWTFLGYEQYF
TRBV7-9	TRBJ2-1	NA	TRBD1	15	TGTGCCAGCAGCTCAGGGACAGGGGAGTACAATGAGCAGTTCTTC	CASSSGTGEYNEQFF